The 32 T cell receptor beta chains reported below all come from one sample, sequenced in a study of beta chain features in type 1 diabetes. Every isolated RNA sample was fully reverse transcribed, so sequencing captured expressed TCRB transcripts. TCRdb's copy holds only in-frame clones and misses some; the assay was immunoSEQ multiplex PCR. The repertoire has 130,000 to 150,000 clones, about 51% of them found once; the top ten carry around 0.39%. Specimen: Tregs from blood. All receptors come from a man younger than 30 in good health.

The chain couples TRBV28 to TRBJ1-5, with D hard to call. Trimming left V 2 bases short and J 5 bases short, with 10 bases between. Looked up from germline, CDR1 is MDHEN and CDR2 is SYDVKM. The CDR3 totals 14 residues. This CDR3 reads CASSLNSRYQPQHF. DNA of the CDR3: TGTGCCAGCAGTTTAAACTCTCGTTATCAGCCCCAGCATTTT.

CDR3 bases: TGCGCCAGCAGCCAAGATCGGGTCCGGGGATACTCCTACGAGCAGTACTTC. It yields the protein CASSQDRVRGYSYEQYF. This chain connects TRBV4-3 to TRBJ2-7, with TRBD2 as a possible D gene (5 bases). Trimming cost V 0 bases and J 0 bases, with 15 bases left between them. This CDR3 has 17 amino acids. Germline assignment: CDR1 LGHNA and CDR2 YSLEER.

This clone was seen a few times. CDR3 nucleotides: TGCAGTGCTAGACATCAAGAGACCCAGTACTTC. Translating it yields CSARHQETQYF. This rearrangement joins TRBV20-1 to TRBJ2-5; D is uncertain. The CDR3 consists of 11 residues. CDR1 and CDR2 from the germline V gene are DFQATT and SNEGSKA (reference sequence). Trimming took 2 bases from V and 2 from J, leaving 3 bases between them.

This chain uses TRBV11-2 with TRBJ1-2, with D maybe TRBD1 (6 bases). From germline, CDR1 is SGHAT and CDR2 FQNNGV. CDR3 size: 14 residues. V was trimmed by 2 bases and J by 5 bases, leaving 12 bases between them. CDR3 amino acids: CASSLSPQGYGYTF. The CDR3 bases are TGTGCCAGCAGCTTATCGCCACAGGGTTATGGCTACACCTTC.

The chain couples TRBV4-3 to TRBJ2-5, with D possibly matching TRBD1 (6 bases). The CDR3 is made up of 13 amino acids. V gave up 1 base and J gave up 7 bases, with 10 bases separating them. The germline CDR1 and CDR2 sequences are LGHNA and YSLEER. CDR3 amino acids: CASSQGTEGTQYF. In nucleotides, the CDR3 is TGCGCCAGCAGCCAAGGGACAGAGGGGACCCAGTACTTC.

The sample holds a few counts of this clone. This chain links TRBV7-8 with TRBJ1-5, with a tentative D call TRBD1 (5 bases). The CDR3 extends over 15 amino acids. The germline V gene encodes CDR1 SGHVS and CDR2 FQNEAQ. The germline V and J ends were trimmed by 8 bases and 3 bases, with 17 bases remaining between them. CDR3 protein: CASEFGGGINQPQHF. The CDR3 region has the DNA TGTGCCAGCGAATTTGGTGGGGGGATCAATCAGCCCCAGCATTTT.

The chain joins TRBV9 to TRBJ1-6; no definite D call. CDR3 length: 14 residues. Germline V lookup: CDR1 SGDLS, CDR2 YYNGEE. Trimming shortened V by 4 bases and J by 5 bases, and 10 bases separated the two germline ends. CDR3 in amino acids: CASSRAPNNSPLHF. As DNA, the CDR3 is TGTGCCAGCAGCCGCGCACCTAATAATTCACCCCTCCACTTT.

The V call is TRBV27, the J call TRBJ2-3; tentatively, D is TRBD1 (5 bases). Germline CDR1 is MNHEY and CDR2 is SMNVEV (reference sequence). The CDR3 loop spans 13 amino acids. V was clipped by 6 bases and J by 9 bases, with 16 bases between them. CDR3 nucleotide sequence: TGTGCCAGCAGCCCGCAGGGCGCTGGGACGCAGTATTTT. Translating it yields CASSPQGAGTQYF.

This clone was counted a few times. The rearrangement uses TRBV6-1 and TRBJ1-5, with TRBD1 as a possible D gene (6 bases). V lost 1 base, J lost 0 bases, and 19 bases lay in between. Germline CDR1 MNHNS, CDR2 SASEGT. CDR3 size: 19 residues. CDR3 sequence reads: CASSEGRGAGIYSNQPQHF. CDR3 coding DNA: TGTGCCAGCAGTGAAGGACGGGGGGCGGGCATCTATAGCAATCAGCCCCAGCATTTT.

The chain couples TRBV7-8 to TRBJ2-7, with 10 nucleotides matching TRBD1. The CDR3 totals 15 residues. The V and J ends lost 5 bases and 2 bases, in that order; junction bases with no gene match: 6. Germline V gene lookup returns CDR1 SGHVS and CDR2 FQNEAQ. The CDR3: CASSHGQGGTYEQYF. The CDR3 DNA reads TGTGCCAGCAGCCACGGACAGGGGGGGACCTACGAGCAGTACTTC.

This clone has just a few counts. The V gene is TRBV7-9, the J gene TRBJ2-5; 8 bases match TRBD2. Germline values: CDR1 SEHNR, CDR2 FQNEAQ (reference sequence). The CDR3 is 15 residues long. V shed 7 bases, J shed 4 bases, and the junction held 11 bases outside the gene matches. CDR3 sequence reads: CASKLAGSPGETQYF. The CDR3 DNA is TGTGCCAGCAAGCTAGCGGGTTCGCCGGGAGAGACCCAGTACTTC.

The CDR3, as DNA: TGTGCCAGCAGCCGCGGGGGCAGGGGATCCGAAAAACTGTTTTTT. Translation: CASSRGGRGSEKLFF. This chain connects TRBV5-6 to TRBJ1-4, with D possibly being TRBD1 (6 bases). This CDR3 has 15 residues. Per germline, CDR1 SGHDT and CDR2 YYEEEE. Trimming removed 4 bases at V and 8 bases at J, with 18 bases between.

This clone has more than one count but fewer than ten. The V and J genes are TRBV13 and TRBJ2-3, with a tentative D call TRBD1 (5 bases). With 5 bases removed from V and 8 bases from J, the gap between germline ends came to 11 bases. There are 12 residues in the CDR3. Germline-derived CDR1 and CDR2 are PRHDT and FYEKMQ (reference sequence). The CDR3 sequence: CASSPNRGTQYF. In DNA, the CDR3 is TGTGCCAGCAGCCCTAATAGGGGTACGCAGTATTTT. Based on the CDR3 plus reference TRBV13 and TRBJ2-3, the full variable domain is AAGVIQSPRHLIKEKRETATLKCYPIPRHDTVYWYQQGPGQDPQFLISFYEKMQSDKGSIPDRFSAQQFSDYHSELNMSSLELGDSALYFCASSPNRGTQYFGPGTRLTVL.

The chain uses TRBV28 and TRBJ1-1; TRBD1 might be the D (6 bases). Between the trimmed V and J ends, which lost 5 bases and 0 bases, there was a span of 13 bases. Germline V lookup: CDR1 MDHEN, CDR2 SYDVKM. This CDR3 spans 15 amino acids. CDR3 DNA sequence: TGTGCCAGCAGTATTTTAGACAGGTTGAACACTGAAGCTTTCTTT. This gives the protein CASSILDRLNTEAFF.

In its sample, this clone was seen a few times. This chain's CDR3 is CASSPLGGVTGELFF. CDR3 DNA: TGTGCCAGCAGCCCCCTGGGGGGAGTCACCGGGGAGCTGTTTTTT. The chain has TRBV7-3 and TRBJ2-2, with a weak D call TRBD2 (6 bases). Trimming left V 5 bases short and J 4 bases short, with 14 bases between. The CDR3 spans 15 residues. CDR1 is SGHTA, CDR2 FQGTGA, per germline.

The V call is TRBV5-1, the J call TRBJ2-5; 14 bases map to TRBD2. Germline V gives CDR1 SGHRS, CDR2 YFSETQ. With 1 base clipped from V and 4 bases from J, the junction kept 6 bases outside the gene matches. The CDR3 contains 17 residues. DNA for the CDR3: TGCGCCAGCAGCTTGCTGGGACTAGCGGGAGAGGGAGAGACCCAGTACTTC. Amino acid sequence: CASSLLGLAGEGETQYF.

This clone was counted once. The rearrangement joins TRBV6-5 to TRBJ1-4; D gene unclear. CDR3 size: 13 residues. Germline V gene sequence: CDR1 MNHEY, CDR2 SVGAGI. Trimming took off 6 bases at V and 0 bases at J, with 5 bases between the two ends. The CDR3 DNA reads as TGTGCCAGCAGCGGTGCAACTAATGAAAAACTGTTTTTT. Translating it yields CASSGATNEKLFF.

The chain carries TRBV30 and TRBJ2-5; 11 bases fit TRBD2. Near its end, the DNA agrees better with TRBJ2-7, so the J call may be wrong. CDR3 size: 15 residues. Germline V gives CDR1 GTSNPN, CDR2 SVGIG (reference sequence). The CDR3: CAWSVGLAGLHEQYF. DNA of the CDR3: TGTGCCTGGAGTGTAGGACTAGCGGGCCTCCACGAGCAGTACTTC.

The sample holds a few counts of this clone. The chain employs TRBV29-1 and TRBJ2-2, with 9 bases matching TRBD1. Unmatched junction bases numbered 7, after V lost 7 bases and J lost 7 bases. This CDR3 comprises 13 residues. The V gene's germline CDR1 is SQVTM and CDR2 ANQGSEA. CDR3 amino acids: CSGQPTGGGELFF. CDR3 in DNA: TGCAGCGGACAACCGACAGGGGGCGGGGAGCTGTTTTTT.

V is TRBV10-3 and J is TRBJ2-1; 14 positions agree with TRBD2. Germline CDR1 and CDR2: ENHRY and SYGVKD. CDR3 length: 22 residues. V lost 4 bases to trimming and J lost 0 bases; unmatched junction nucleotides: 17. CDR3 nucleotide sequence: TGTGCCATCAGTGGTGTGGGACTAGCGGGAGAAAGGTGGACGGGCTCCTACAATGAGCAGTTCTTC. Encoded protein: CAISGVGLAGERWTGSYNEQFF.

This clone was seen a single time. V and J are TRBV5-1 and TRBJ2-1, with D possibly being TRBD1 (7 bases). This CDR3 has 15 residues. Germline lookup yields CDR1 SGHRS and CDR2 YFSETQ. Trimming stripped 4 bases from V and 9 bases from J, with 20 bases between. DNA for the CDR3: TGCGCCAGCAGCCTCCGGGCCCAGGGGGGAAGTGAGCAGTTCTTC. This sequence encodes CASSLRAQGGSEQFF.

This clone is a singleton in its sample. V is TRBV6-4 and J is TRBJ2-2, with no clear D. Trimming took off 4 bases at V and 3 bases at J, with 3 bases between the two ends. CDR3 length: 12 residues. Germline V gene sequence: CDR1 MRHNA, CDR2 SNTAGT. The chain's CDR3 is CASSADTGELFF. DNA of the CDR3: TGTGCCAGCAGTGCCGACACCGGGGAGCTGTTTTTT.

Written as DNA, the CDR3 is TGTGCCAGCAGTTATCCCGGGACTAGTAGGCGGCGTGAGCAGTTCTTC. Translation gives CASSYPGTSRRREQFF. The chain joins TRBV6-6 to TRBJ2-1; TRBD2 agrees at 8 bases. In germline, CDR1 is MNHNY, CDR2 SVGAGI (reference sequence). The CDR3 length is 16 residues. J gave up 9 bases and V 3 bases, and 13 bases lay outside the gene matches.

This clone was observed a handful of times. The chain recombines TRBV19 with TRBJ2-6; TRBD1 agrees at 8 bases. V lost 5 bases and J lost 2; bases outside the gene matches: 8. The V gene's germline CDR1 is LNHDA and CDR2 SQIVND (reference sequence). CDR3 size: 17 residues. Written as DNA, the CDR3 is TGTGCCAGTAGTCTCTACCGGACAGGGACTGGGGCCAACGTCCTGACTTTC. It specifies CASSLYRTGTGANVLTF.

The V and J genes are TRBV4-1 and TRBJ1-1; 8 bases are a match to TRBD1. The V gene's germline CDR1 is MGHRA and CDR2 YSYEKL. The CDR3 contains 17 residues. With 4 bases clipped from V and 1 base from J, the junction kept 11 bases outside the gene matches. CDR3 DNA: TGCGCCAGCAGCCCGCGACACGGACAGGGAGCGAACACTGAAGCTTTCTTT. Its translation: CASSPRHGQGANTEAFF.

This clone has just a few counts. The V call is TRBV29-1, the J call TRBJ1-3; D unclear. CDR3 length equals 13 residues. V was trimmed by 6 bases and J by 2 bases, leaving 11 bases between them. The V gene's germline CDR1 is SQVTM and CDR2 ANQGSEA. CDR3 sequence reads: CSVKITTGNTIYF. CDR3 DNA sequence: TGCAGCGTAAAGATTACTACTGGAAACACCATATATTTT.

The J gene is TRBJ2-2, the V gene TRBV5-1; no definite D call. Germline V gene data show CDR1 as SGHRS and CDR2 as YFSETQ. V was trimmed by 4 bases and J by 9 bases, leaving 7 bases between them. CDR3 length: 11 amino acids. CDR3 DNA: TGCGCCAGCAGCGCGTATAGGGAGCTGTTTTTT. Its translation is CASSAYRELFF.

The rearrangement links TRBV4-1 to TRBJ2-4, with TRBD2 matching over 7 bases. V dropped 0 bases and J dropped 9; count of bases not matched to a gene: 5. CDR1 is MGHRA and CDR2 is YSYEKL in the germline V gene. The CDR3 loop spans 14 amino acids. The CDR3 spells CASSQDPGGVIQYF. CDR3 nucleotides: TGCGCCAGCAGCCAAGATCCGGGAGGAGTCATTCAGTACTTC.

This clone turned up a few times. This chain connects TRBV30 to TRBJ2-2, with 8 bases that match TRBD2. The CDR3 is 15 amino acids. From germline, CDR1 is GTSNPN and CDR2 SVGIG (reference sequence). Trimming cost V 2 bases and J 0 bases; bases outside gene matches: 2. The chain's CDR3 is CAWSIAGTNTGELFF. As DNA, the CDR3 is TGTGCCTGGAGTATAGCGGGAACGAACACCGGGGAGCTGTTTTTT.

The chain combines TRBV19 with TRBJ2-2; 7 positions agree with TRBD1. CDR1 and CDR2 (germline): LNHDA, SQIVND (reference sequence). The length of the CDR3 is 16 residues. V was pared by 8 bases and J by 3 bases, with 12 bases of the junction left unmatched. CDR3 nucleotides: TGTGCCAGTCGATTAGGGGGCGTGATGTACACCGGGGAGCTGTTTTTT. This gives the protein CASRLGGVMYTGELFF.

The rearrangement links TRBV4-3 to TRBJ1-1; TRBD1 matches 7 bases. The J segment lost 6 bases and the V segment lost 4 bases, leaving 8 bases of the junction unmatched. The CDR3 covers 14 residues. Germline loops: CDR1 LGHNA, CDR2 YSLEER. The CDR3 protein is CASSRNTGVAEAFF. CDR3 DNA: TGCGCCAGCAGCCGCAATACAGGGGTCGCTGAAGCTTTCTTT.

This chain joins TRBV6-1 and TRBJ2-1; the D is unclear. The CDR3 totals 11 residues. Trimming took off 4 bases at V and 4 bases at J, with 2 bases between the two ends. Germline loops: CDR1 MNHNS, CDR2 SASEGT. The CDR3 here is CASSAYNEQFF. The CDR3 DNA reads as TGTGCCAGCAGTGCGTACAATGAGCAGTTCTTC.